The 27 T cell receptor beta chains reported below all come from one sample, sequenced in a study of PD-1 blockade in classical Hodgkin lymphoma. Sequencing used immunoSEQ multiplex PCR; TCRdb keeps in-frame clones, though not all of them. This sample has tens of thousands of clones, with around three quarters found just once. Exposure to brentuximab vedotin varied, and each patient had relapsed following autologous stem cell transplantation. Here the sequenced sample was peripheral blood mononuclear cells (PBMCs), taken before the second cycle of nivolumab. These receptors came from a human donor with classical Hodgkin lymphoma.

This clone was seen only a few times. The CDR3 region is CASSLGEGHSGNQPQHF. CDR3 DNA: TGTGCCAGCAGCTTAGGTGAGGGTCACTCGGGCAATCAGCCCCAGCATTTT. This rearrangement joins TRBV7-8 to TRBJ1-5; D is undetermined. Trimming removed 1 base from V and 2 bases from J, with 15 bases in between. From germline, CDR1 is SGHVS and CDR2 FQNEAQ. The CDR3 totals 17 residues.

The chain is built from TRBV6-5 and TRBJ2-3, with unresolved D. The CDR3 runs 11 residues. V lost 2 bases and J 7 bases, leaving 4 bases between the germline ends. Germline V gene sequence: CDR1 MNHEY, CDR2 SVGAGI. CDR3 amino acids: CASSYAHTQYF. The CDR3 nucleotides are TGTGCCAGCAGTTACGCGCATACGCAGTATTTT.

The chain uses TRBV5-1 and TRBJ1-3; D not resolved. The CDR3 extends over 15 amino acids. Trimming cost V 0 bases and J 0 bases, with 7 bases left between them. The germline V gene has CDR1 SGHRS and CDR2 YFSETQ. The CDR3 bases are TGCGCCAGCAGCTTGGACGGACCCTCTGGAAACACCATATATTTT. Translation: CASSLDGPSGNTIYF.

Relative to its sample, this clone is medium-sized. The genes are TRBV5-1 and TRBJ2-7; D unclear. The CDR3 covers 13 residues. Per the germline V gene, CDR1 is SGHRS and CDR2 is YFSETQ. V dropped 3 bases and J dropped 4 bases, with 11 bases sitting between them. The CDR3 here is CASSSQPQYEQYF. CDR3 coding DNA: TGCGCCAGCAGCTCCCAACCCCAATACGAGCAGTACTTC.

By proportion, this clone is medium-sized (0.01 to 0.1%). The rearrangement uses TRBV28 and TRBJ1-1, with D perhaps TRBD1 (5 bases). From germline, CDR1 is MDHEN and CDR2 SYDVKM. This CDR3 is 15 amino acids long. V was cut by 3 bases and J by 0 bases, with 11 bases left in between. The CDR3 DNA follows: TGTGCCAGCAGTTTCGGAGGGGATTTGAACACTGAAGCTTTCTTT. It is translated as CASSFGGDLNTEAFF.

The J gene is TRBJ2-2, the V gene TRBV18; the match to TRBD1 covers 12 bases. Germline CDR1 and CDR2: KGHSH and LQKENI. Losses at the gene ends were 4 bases for V and 2 bases for J; bases not matched to a gene: 2. The CDR3 length is 16 residues. CDR3 protein: CASSLGQGANTGELFF. The CDR3 DNA follows: TGTGCCAGCTCACTGGGACAGGGGGCTAACACCGGGGAGCTGTTTTTT. Combining the CDR3 with reference TRBV18 and TRBJ2-2 gives the whole variable domain NAGVMQNPRHLVRRRGQEARLRCSPMKGHSHVYWYRQLPEEGLKFMVYLQKENIIDESGMPKERFSAEFPKEGPSILRIQQVVRGDSAAYFCASSLGQGANTGELFFGEGSRLTVL.

This clone was seen a single time. CDR3 coding DNA: TGTGCCAGTAGTATCCGGGACAGTGTTTACGAGCAGTACTTC. This gives the protein CASSIRDSVYEQYF. V is TRBV19 and J is TRBJ2-7, with 7 bases lining up with TRBD1. The CDR3 loop spans 14 amino acids. V shed 3 bases, J shed 4 bases, and the junction held 6 bases outside the gene matches. Germline CDR1 and CDR2: LNHDA and SQIVND (reference sequence).

V gene TRBV30 combines with J gene TRBJ2-3; unclear D gene. Germline V gene lookup returns CDR1 GTSNPN and CDR2 SVGIG (reference sequence). V lost 3 bases, J lost 4 bases, and 14 bases lay in between. This CDR3 comprises 14 residues. The CDR3 DNA reads TGTGCCTGGAGCCTCATGGGATCTCCAGATACGCAGTATTTT. It specifies CAWSLMGSPDTQYF. The full variable domain, its missing parts supplied by reference TRBV30 and TRBJ2-3, is SQTIHQWPATLVQPVGSPLSLECTVEGTSNPNLYWYRQAAGRGLQLLFYSVGIGQISSEVPQNLSASRPQDRQFILSSKKLLLSDSGFYLCAWSLMGSPDTQYFGPGTRLTVL.

The chain joins TRBV20-1 to TRBJ2-7; a weak D match, TRBD2 (5 bases). The CDR3 totals 11 residues. Trimming stripped 3 bases from V and 2 bases from J, with 5 bases between. From germline, CDR1 is DFQATT and CDR2 SNEGSKA (reference sequence). DNA of the CDR3: TGCAGTGCTAGGGGAGCCTACGAGCAGTACTTC. It is translated as CSARGAYEQYF.

This clone was observed a handful of times. This chain links TRBV6-5 with TRBJ1-6, with TRBD1 identical over 7 bases. CDR1 MNHEY and CDR2 SVGAGI come from the germline V gene. This CDR3 contains 15 residues. Trimming cost V 4 bases and J 6 bases; bases outside gene matches: 6. The CDR3 here is CASSSEGAGNSPLHF. DNA for the CDR3: TGTGCCAGCAGTTCCGAGGGGGCAGGTAATTCACCCCTCCACTTT.

This clone was seen a handful of times. The genes are TRBV28 and TRBJ1-6; 7 positions match TRBD1. The CDR3 is 15 residues long. V dropped 6 bases and J dropped 7; count of bases not matched to a gene: 9. CDR1 is MDHEN, CDR2 SYDVKM, per germline. CDR3 DNA: TGTGCCAGCAGCTCCGAGGGGGCATGGAATTCACCCCTCCACTTT. It yields the protein CASSSEGAWNSPLHF.

This clone has only a few counts. The same CDR3 arises from other DNA sequences in this sample as well. The chain has TRBV29-1 and TRBJ2-3, with D unresolved. V gave up 0 bases and J gave up 6 bases, with 7 bases separating them. This CDR3 is 12 amino acids long. Germline lookup yields CDR1 SQVTM and CDR2 ANQGSEA. The DNA for the CDR3 is TGCAGCGTTGAAGATGGTACTGATACGCAGTATTTT. It specifies CSVEDGTDTQYF.

The chain uses TRBV9 and TRBJ1-1; weak D call: TRBD1 (5 bases). V was shortened by 2 bases and J by 1 base, with 9 bases between the two germline ends. Germline CDR1 SGDLS, CDR2 YYNGEE. The CDR3 loop spans 14 amino acids. The CDR3 DNA reads TGTGCCAGCAGCGTTACTGACAGGAACACTGAAGCTTTCTTT. This translates into CASSVTDRNTEAFF.

The table lists this clone with a count of one. The rearrangement links TRBV30 to TRBJ2-7, with a tentative D call TRBD2 (6 bases). The closer fit of TRBJ2-5 to the DNA end suggests the J call may be wrong. The germline gives CDR1 GTSNPN, CDR2 SVGIG (reference sequence). The CDR3 length is 15 residues. DNA of the CDR3: TGTGCCTGGAGTGTAGTGACATGGGGGGAAGAGACCCAGTACTTC. This codes for CAWSVVTWGEETQYF.

The chain employs TRBV7-8 and TRBJ2-1; D call uncertain. From germline, CDR1 is SGHVS and CDR2 FQNEAQ. There are 13 residues in the CDR3. V lost 0 bases, J lost 3 bases, and 3 bases lay in between. The CDR3 nucleotides are TGTGCCAGCAGCTTAGCAGTCTACAATGAGCAGTTCTTC. As protein: CASSLAVYNEQFF.

The V call is TRBV11-2, the J call TRBJ2-2; D is undetermined. CDR3 length: 13 residues. CDR1 and CDR2 from the germline V gene are SGHAT and FQNNGV. V was pared by 5 bases and J by 5 bases, with 9 bases between. Written as DNA, the CDR3 is TGTGCCAGCAGCCCCACTTGGACCGGGGAGCTGTTTTTT. Translated: CASSPTWTGELFF.

This clone was observed a few times. CDR3 sequence (DNA): TGTGCCTGGAGCCCGGGCCTCAATCAGCCCCAGCATTTT. Residues: CAWSPGLNQPQHF. This chain uses TRBV30 with TRBJ1-5; D gene unclear. CDR3 length: 13 amino acids. V lost 3 bases, J lost 3 bases, and 9 bases lay in between. CDR1 and CDR2 from the germline V gene are GTSNPN and SVGIG (reference sequence).

This clone ranks as medium-sized. The chain joins TRBV5-4 to TRBJ2-2; no reliable D call. Germline loops: CDR1 SGHNT, CDR2 YYREEE (reference sequence). CDR3 length: 13 residues. Between the trimmed V and J ends, which lost 4 bases and 6 bases, there was a span of 10 bases. The DNA of the CDR3 is TGTGCCAGCAGCGGCGCAGACCCCGGGGAGCTGTTTTTT. Encoded protein: CASSGADPGELFF.

The chain has TRBV2 and TRBJ1-1; 8 bases align to TRBD1. V lost 7 bases and J lost 4; bases outside the gene matches: 8. This CDR3 comprises 14 residues. CDR1 and CDR2 (germline): SNHLY, FYNNEI. CDR3 region: CASKQDREGTEAFF. DNA of the CDR3: TGTGCCAGCAAGCAGGACAGGGAGGGCACTGAAGCTTTCTTT.

This clone showed up just a few times. The chain joins TRBV5-1 to TRBJ2-1; maybe TRBD2 (6 bases). The germline V gene encodes CDR1 SGHRS and CDR2 YFSETQ. CDR3 size: 12 residues. Trimming cost V 5 bases and J 7 bases, with 10 bases left between them. The CDR3 protein is CASSVSGNEQFF. CDR3 nucleotide sequence: TGCGCCAGCAGTGTTAGCGGAAATGAGCAGTTCTTC.

The genes are TRBV7-9 and TRBJ1-6, with TRBD1 as a possible D gene (5 bases). Trimming stripped 3 bases from V and 0 bases from J, with 12 bases between. The CDR3 runs to 17 residues. From germline, CDR1 is SEHNR and CDR2 FQNEAQ (reference sequence). The CDR3 nucleotides are TGTGCCAGCAGCTTCCCACCAGGGAGCTCCTATAATTCACCCCTCCACTTT. Translated, it gives CASSFPPGSSYNSPLHF. The full variable domain, rest sourced from reference TRBV7-9 and TRBJ1-6, is DTGVSQNPRHKITKRGQNVTFRCDPISEHNRLYWYRQTLGQGPEFLTYFQNEAQLEKSRLLSDRFSAERPKGSFSTLEIQRTEQGDSAMYLCASSFPPGSSYNSPLHFGNGTRLTVT.

The chain links TRBV2 to TRBJ2-3; possible D gene TRBD1, 5 bases. Germline CDR1 is SNHLY and CDR2 is FYNNEI. The CDR3 extends over 13 amino acids. V gave up 6 bases and J gave up 4 bases, with 11 bases separating them. The CDR3 DNA sequence: TGTGCCAGCAGGGAACAGGAAGCAGATACGCAGTATTTT. Residues: CASREQEADTQYF.

J is TRBJ1-4 and V is TRBV5-1, with 11 bases lining up with TRBD1. The CDR3 consists of 14 residues. Germline lookup yields CDR1 SGHRS and CDR2 YFSETQ. V was clipped by 6 bases and J by 8 bases; unmatched bases: 6. The CDR3 sequence is CASTGQGAGEKLFF. The CDR3 DNA is TGCGCCAGCACCGGACAGGGGGCCGGAGAAAAACTGTTTTTT.

The rearrangement links TRBV7-2 to TRBJ2-3; weak D call: TRBD2 (6 bases). The CDR3 spans 17 residues. CDR1 is SGHTA and CDR2 is FQGNSA in the germline V gene. V lost 6 bases to trimming and J lost 3 bases, with 22 bases between them. DNA for the CDR3: TGTGCCAGCAGATTATGGAGATCGGGAGTCAGTACAGATACGCAGTATTTT. Protein sequence: CASRLWRSGVSTDTQYF.

The J gene is TRBJ2-5, the V gene TRBV6-1; weak D call: TRBD1 (6 bases). TRBJ2-7 explains the end of the DNA better; the J call may be wrong. CDR1 and CDR2 (germline): MNHNS, SASEGT. The CDR3 is 15 amino acids. This CDR3 is CASTPLGHREYEQYF. CDR3 DNA: TGTGCCAGCACCCCCCTGGGCCACAGGGAATACGAGCAGTACTTC.

V usage is TRBV2 and J usage is TRBJ2-1; 13 bases map to TRBD2. This CDR3 spans 14 amino acids. V lost 6 bases and J lost 8; bases outside the gene matches: 4. CDR1 and CDR2 from the germline V gene are SNHLY and FYNNEI. The CDR3 loop is CASRRTSGSDEQFF. DNA for the CDR3: TGTGCCAGCAGGAGGACTAGCGGGAGCGATGAGCAGTTCTTC.

Worth noting for this clone: A junction boundary mismatches the germline segment, possibly from a read error. The chain has TRBV30 and TRBJ2-1; the D gene is possibly TRBD2 (6 bases). Per germline, CDR1 GTSNPN and CDR2 SVGIG (reference sequence). The CDR3 runs 14 residues. The DNA of the CDR3 is TGTGCCTGGAGTCCCAGCGGACTATCCTACGACCAAATCTTC. Translation gives CAWSPSGLSYDQIF.